The present entry profiles one T cell receptor beta chain with its context. This specimen belongs to a study of cytomegalovirus exposure and HLA in healthy donors. Vbeta (60) and Jbeta (13) primers were used in the PCR. Authors' analysis steps: Roughly 11 million shared chains were among around 80 million unique TCR beta chains counted in a later analysis. Profiling relied on immunoSEQ multiplex PCR, and the TCRdb table lists in-frame clones only, not all of them. V, J and clone size are taken as reported in that table, and D and trimming were inferred from the DNA itself. Among 150,000 to 180,000 clones listed, around 80% were seen once. Germline lookup yields CDR1 SQVTM and CDR2 ANQGSEA. V shed 3 bases, J shed 2 bases, and the junction held 3 bases outside the gene matches. The CDR3 spans 14 residues.

This TCR was sampled from a woman in her forties in good health and CMV-seronegative. The chain couples TRBV29-1 to TRBJ2-2, with 7 bases identical to TRBD1. Sequenced material: PBMCs. CDR3 amino acids: CSVEGTANTGELFF. Here the CDR3 DNA reads TGCAGCGTTGAGGGGACAGCTAACACCGGGGAGCTGTTTTTT.